This record concerns one TCR beta chain sequence. No antigen is known for it. This specimen comes from a study of T cell responses to AZD1222 COVID-19 vaccine. Whole-study context: Pooling covered second doses at about 4 or about 12 weeks.

Study results and limitations: Just a handful of AZD1222 recipients tested seropositive at baseline.

Clones were sequenced by immunoSEQ multiplex PCR, and TCRdb holds only the in-frame ones, with some missing. The table includes approximately 110,000 clones, around 88% detected once. The sequence came from an adult in good health. This specimen was peripheral blood, taken on day 0 of AZD1222 vaccination.

The CDR3 DNA reads as TGTGCCAGCAGCCCCGACGGCCGGCCCTACGAGCAGTACTTC. This gives the protein CASSPDGRPYEQYF. The V call is TRBV7-3, the J call TRBJ2-7; D is unresolved. This CDR3 contains 14 residues. Per the germline V gene, CDR1 is SGHTA and CDR2 is FQGTGA. Deletions cut 5 bases from V and 2 bases from J, with 13 bases between. Full variable domain (missing parts from reference TRBV7-3 and TRBJ2-7): GAGVSQTPSNKVTEKGKYVELRCDPISGHTALYWYRQSLGQGPEFLIYFQGTGAADDSGLPNDRFFAVRPEGSVSTLKIQRTERGDSAVYLCASSPDGRPYEQYFGPGTRLTVT.